The clone carrying this T cell receptor (beta chain) came up once. These data come from a study of graft-versus-host responses after intestinal transplantation. The table came from immunoSEQ multiplex PCR; TCRdb's copy has only in-frame clones and leaves some out. The sample has under 20,000 clones, approximately 89% seen once; the top ten hold around 8.9%. Germline V gene data show CDR1 as MNHEY and CDR2 as SMNVEV (reference sequence). CDR3 length: 14 amino acids. The V end lost 4 bases, the J end lost 3 bases, and 12 bases lay between the germline ends. The chain has TRBV27 and TRBJ1-1; a weak D match, TRBD1 (6 bases). This TCR was recovered from a human patient who received an intestinal transplant, so some T cells may come from the graft donor. The sample here was PBMCs, taken 220 to 240 days after intestinal transplant. As DNA, the CDR3 is TGTGCCAGCAGTTACCGGGACAAGTACACTGAAGCTTTCTTT. Protein sequence: CASSYRDKYTEAFF.